This T cell receptor (beta chain) appears in the sequencing data of a study of blood T cell repertoires in COVID-19. At the level of the study: Sites in the United States, Italy and Spain provided acute and convalescent COVID-19 samples. In each case, the material was cDNA or gDNA derived from T cells, B-cell-depleted T cells, or PBMCs.

Method: immunoSEQ multiplex PCR; TCRdb's copy keeps in-frame clones and lacks some. The table has 200,000 to 250,000 clones, approximately 79% seen once. A few counts support this clone. This CDR3 is 16 amino acids long. V gave up 6 bases and J gave up 0 bases, with 14 bases separating them. Germline-derived CDR1 and CDR2 are SGHTA and FQGNSA. Sequenced input: peripheral blood. This TCR was recovered from a woman between 40 and 55 years old with active or convalescent COVID-19. The V call is TRBV7-2, the J call TRBJ2-2; D is perhaps TRBD2 (5 bases). CDR3 DNA: TGTGCCAGCAGATTATCCGGGGAGACGAACACCGGGGAGCTGTTTTTT. It codes for CASRLSGETNTGELFF. Full variable domain (outside the CDR3, taken from reference TRBV7-2 and TRBJ2-2): GAGVSQSPSNKVTEKGKDVELRCDPISGHTALYWYRQSLGQGLEFLIYFQGNSAPDKSGLPSDRFSAERTGGSVSTLTIQRTQQEDSAVYLCASRLSGETNTGELFFGEGSRLTVL.